The rows below give T cell receptor beta chains drawn from one sample of a study of T-cell reconstitution after alpha-beta-depleted transplantation in children. A single record per CDR3 protein comes from TCRdb applying MiXCR to the PCR reads. Seen here are some 550,000 distinct CDR3 sequences, more than 20% observed once, and the top ten hold 11% to 15%. The specimen was PBMCs, mostly from graft donor cells, collected 360 days after TCRalphabeta/CD19-depleted stem cell transplant. The receptors here all came from a boy under two years old who had a stem cell transplant for acute myeloid leukemia, so the T cells may come from the graft donor. Each CDR3 is given without its conserved first and last residue.

CDR3: ASSGGTRTKGDTQY
V: TRBV12-3/TRBV12-4
length: 14

CDR3: SARRAPKGYT
V: TRBV20-1
length: 10

CDR3: ATSKTGVLSSYNEQF
V: TRBV15
length: 15

CDR3: ASSYAPGLRAKNIQY
V: TRBV6-5
length: 15

CDR3: SVEPVFEAF
V: TRBV29-1
length: 9

CDR3: SARARGGLSNEQF
V: TRBV20-1
length: 13

CDR3: ASSWTGDDTQY
V: TRBV6-2/TRBV6-3
length: 11

CDR3: SARDRLNTYEQY
V: TRBV20-1
length: 12

CDR3: SAKGGVTDTQY
V: TRBV20-1
length: 11

CDR3: ASSSQKGRNYNEQF
V: TRBV12-3/TRBV12-4
length: 14

CDR3: SVEELTYNEQF
V: TRBV29-1
length: 11

CDR3: SAHRLLTDTQY
V: TRBV20-1
length: 11

CDR3: ASSYSASDTQY
V: TRBV6-2/TRBV6-3
length: 11

CDR3: ASSQRPQGNTGELF
V: TRBV4-3
length: 14

CDR3: ATSVQGVREQF
V: TRBV24-1
length: 11

CDR3: ATSRDVWPQH
V: TRBV15
length: 10

CDR3: AISAPSGGTDTQY
V: TRBV10-3
length: 13

CDR3: ASSYRTHYNEQF
V: TRBV6-2/TRBV6-3
length: 12

CDR3: ASSPQEETQY
V: TRBV18
length: 10

CDR3: SVGATEGF
V: TRBV29-1
length: 8

CDR3: SARAARASTDTQY
V: TRBV20-1
length: 13

CDR3: ASSLETGGRQPQH
V: TRBV5-1
length: 13

CDR3: SVEDPWDRQDTDTQY
V: TRBV29-1
length: 15

CDR3: ASSYLGHTYEQY
V: TRBV6-5
length: 12

CDR3: ATSREGTGTSLETQY
V: TRBV15
length: 15

CDR3: ASSLPWGRTEAF
V: TRBV12-3/TRBV12-4
length: 12

CDR3: ASSLDRWGYT
V: TRBV7-9
length: 10

CDR3: ASSQDLVDRVGGTQY
V: TRBV4-3
length: 15

CDR3: SARTSGQGAYGYT
V: TRBV20-1
length: 13

CDR3: ASSLTPGNGANVLT
V: TRBV5-1
length: 14

CDR3: ASSFRRTDNEQF
V: TRBV12-3/TRBV12-4
length: 12

CDR3: ASSFTSLLF
V: TRBV12-3/TRBV12-4
length: 9

CDR3: ASRSVQANEQF
V: TRBV11-2
length: 11

CDR3: SAPDRGLKNIQY
V: TRBV20-1
length: 12

CDR3: ASTYSASRGGYT
V: TRBV12-3/TRBV12-4
length: 12

CDR3: ASSSERTRTDTQY
V: TRBV6-5
length: 13

CDR3: ASKAVPTGELF
V: TRBV10-1
length: 11

CDR3: ASRRRDYSNTGELF
V: TRBV12-3/TRBV12-4
length: 14

CDR3: ASSQDGGKAYGYT
V: TRBV4-2
length: 13

CDR3: ASTVGDNNYEQY
V: TRBV16
length: 12

CDR3: ASSSSGQQEF
V: TRBV7-9
length: 10

CDR3: ASSFGKGTEAF
V: TRBV12-3/TRBV12-4
length: 11

CDR3: ASSLVPKNIQY
V: TRBV7-2
length: 11

CDR3: ASSLYGTATEAF
V: TRBV5-8
length: 12

CDR3: ASSLNPTGRLTGELF
V: TRBV12-3/TRBV12-4
length: 15

CDR3: ASSERALDTDTQY
V: TRBV13
length: 13

CDR3: SATRQNEETQY
V: TRBV20-1
length: 11

CDR3: ASSLRQGNHGYT
V: TRBV12-3/TRBV12-4
length: 12

CDR3: ASSYSRLAGWETQY
V: TRBV6-9
length: 14

CDR3: ASSQDLVGEIYEQY
V: TRBV4-3
length: 14

CDR3: SARLDSPHVNYGYT
V: TRBV20-1
length: 14

CDR3: ASAIKGIYEQY
V: TRBV2
length: 11

CDR3: ASSQALAGGRMYEQY
V: TRBV4-2
length: 15

CDR3: ASGQGPTGLAGGLNEQF
V: TRBV5-6
length: 17

CDR3: SAFGSGAFNQPQH
V: TRBV20-1
length: 13

CDR3: ASSLGPDSSEKLF
V: TRBV28
length: 13

CDR3: ASSRWRGVYEQY
V: TRBV12-3/TRBV12-4
length: 12

CDR3: ASSQAPGGSSYNEQF
V: TRBV4-3
length: 15

CDR3: ASSTGTGSSYNEQF
V: TRBV5-5
length: 14